The entry below describes one T cell receptor (beta chain). The repertoire was sequenced with immunoSEQ multiplex PCR; TCRdb's copy has only in-frame clones and lacks some. The sample has 120,000 to 150,000 clones; about 91% are singletons. The source of the sample is a study of T cell responses to AZD1222 COVID-19 vaccine. This receptor was identified in an adult in good health. Material: peripheral blood, obtained on day 0 of AZD1222 vaccination.

This chain's CDR3 is CASSARDRGNYGYTF. CDR3 DNA: TGTGCCAGCAGCGCCCGGGACAGGGGAAACTATGGCTACACCTTC. The V gene is TRBV3-1 (or the pseudogene TRBV3-2), the J gene TRBJ1-2; TRBD1 matches at 10 bases. J lost 2 bases, V lost 5 bases, and 5 bases had no gene match. Germline V CDR1 and CDR2: LGHDT, YNNKEL (reference sequence). The CDR3 sequence is 15 residues long.